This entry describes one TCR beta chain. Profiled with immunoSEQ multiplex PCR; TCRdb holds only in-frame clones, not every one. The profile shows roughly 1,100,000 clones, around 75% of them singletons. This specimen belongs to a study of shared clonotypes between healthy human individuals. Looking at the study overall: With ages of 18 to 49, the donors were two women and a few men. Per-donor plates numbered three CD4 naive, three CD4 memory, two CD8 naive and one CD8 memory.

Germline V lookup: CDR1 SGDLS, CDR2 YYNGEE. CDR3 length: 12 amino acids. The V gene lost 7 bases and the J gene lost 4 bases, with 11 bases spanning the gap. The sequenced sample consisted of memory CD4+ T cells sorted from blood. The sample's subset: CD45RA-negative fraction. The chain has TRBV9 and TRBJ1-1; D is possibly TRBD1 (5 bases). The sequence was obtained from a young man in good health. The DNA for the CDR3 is TGTGCCAGCCATATCAGGGTCACTGAAGCTTTCTTT. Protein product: CASHIRVTEAFF.